These T cell receptor beta chains were read from a single sample in a study of memory CD4+ T cells and cytomegalovirus serostatus. Assay used: immunoSEQ multiplex PCR; TCRdb lists only in-frame clones, some missing. The table has 40,000 or so clones, around three quarters seen once. Sequenced input: memory CD4+ T cells from blood. The receptors shown here come from an adult in good health and CMV-seronegative. Both conserved end residues are part of each CDR3. Each record gives: CDR3 length, V gene, J gene, D gene, clone size, CDR3 DNA, CDR3 protein. A D gene is named only where the DNA matches it firmly. Clone sizes are given selectively: once, few, many, or a class where the clone is expanded.

>14|TRBV7-9|TRBJ1-2|NA|NA
TGTGCCAGCAGCTCTAGGACCAGAGGCTATGGCTACACCTTC
CASSSRTRGYGYTF
>13|TRBV19|TRBJ1-2|NA|medium-sized
TGTGCCAGTAGTCCTCAAGGATTCTATGGCTACACCTTC
CASSPQGFYGYTF
>18|TRBV2|TRBJ1-2|TRBD1|NA
TGTGCCAGCAAGACTTTGGACAGGGGATTTCAAGGGGACTATGGCTACACCTTC
CASKTLDRGFQGDYGYTF
>12|TRBV10-2|TRBJ1-1|NA|once
TGCGCCAGCAGTGAGCAGTGGGTTGAAGCTTTCTTT
CASSEQWVEAFF
>13|TRBV19|TRBJ1-1|NA|NA
TGTGCCTCCTCGACAGTTATGGGTACTGAAGCTTTCTTT
CASSTVMGTEAFF
>13|TRBV7-3|TRBJ2-1|TRBD2|NA
TGTGCCAGCAGCCCTATAGCGGGAAGGGAGCAGTTCTTC
CASSPIAGREQFF
>14|TRBV2|TRBJ1-5|TRBD1|NA
TGTGCCAGCAACCCAGACAGGGGCAATCAGCCCCAGCATTTT
CASNPDRGNQPQHF
>15|TRBV27|TRBJ2-7|TRBD2|NA
TGTGCCAGCCAGGCCGACAGCGGGATCTACTACGAGCAGTACTTC
CASQADSGIYYEQYF
>12|TRBV14|TRBJ2-5|NA|once
TGTGCCAGCAGCCAAGACTTGGGGACCCAGTACTTC
CASSQDLGTQYF
>15|TRBV30|TRBJ2-1|TRBD2|NA
TGTGCCTGGGGAACCGGGACTAGCGGATACAATGAGCAGTTCTTC
CAWGTGTSGYNEQFF
>13|TRBV10-3|TRBJ1-1|NA|NA
TGTGCCAGTAAGACAGGTCCGAACACTGAAGCTTTCTTT
CASKTGPNTEAFF
>13|TRBV2|TRBJ2-7|NA|few
TGTGCCAGCAAACCTGGGGGTTTCTACGAGCAGTACTTC
CASKPGGFYEQYF
>17|TRBV7-8|TRBJ2-1|TRBD2|NA
TGTGCCAGCAGCGCCGGACTAGCGGGAAAATCCTACAATGAGCAGTTCTTC
CASSAGLAGKSYNEQFF
>13|TRBV30|TRBJ2-4|NA|NA
TGTGCCTGGAATTTTGACGGGAAGAGCATTCAGTACTTC
CAWNFDGKSIQYF
>15|TRBV7-2|TRBJ2-1|TRBD2|NA
TGTGCCAGCAGCTCGGTCGGGGGAGGGATCGATGAGCAGTTCTTC
CASSSVGGGIDEQFF
>17|TRBV14|TRBJ2-4|TRBD2|few
TGTGCCAGCAGCCAAGTCGGGAGGGCCTCGGCCAAAAACATTCAGTACTTC
CASSQVGRASAKNIQYF
>17|TRBV7-2|TRBJ2-1|NA|NA
TGTGCCAGCAGCTTAGAAGGGTGGACTCCGGTCTACAATGAGCAGTTCTTC
CASSLEGWTPVYNEQFF
>15|TRBV6-5|TRBJ1-1|NA|once
TGTGCCAGCAGGGCCGATTTACTCATGAACACTGAAGCTTTCTTT
CASRADLLMNTEAFF
>15|TRBV28|TRBJ1-1|TRBD1|NA
TGTGCCAGCAGTTTACCAGGACAGGGGAGGACTGAAGCTTTCTTT
CASSLPGQGRTEAFF
>11|TRBV6-5|TRBJ1-1|NA|NA
TGTGCCAGCAGTTCAAGCACTGAAGCTTTCTTT
CASSSSTEAFF
>15|TRBV10-3|TRBJ2-2|NA|NA
TGTGCCACGGGGCAGGGTTCCGGGTTCACCGGGGAGCTGTTTTTT
CATGQGSGFTGELFF
>13|TRBV7-2|TRBJ1-1|NA|few
TGTGCCAGCAGCTTGCGGGGGGCCACTGAAGCTTTCTTT
CASSLRGATEAFF
>16|TRBV2|TRBJ2-4|TRBD1|few
TGTGCCAGCAGTGAAGGATGGGGACAGGGTAGAAACATTCAGTACTTC
CASSEGWGQGRNIQYF
>14|TRBV30|TRBJ2-5|NA|NA
TGTGCCTGGAGCGGGACACCGATTGAAGAGACCCAGTACTTC
CAWSGTPIEETQYF
>14|TRBV11-3|TRBJ2-7|NA|NA
TGTGCCAGCAACAACCCTCGGGGATCCTACGAGCAGTACTTC
CASNNPRGSYEQYF
>13|TRBV10-3|TRBJ2-5|TRBD1|NA
TGTGCCATCAGAGGACAGGGAGTGGAGACCCAGTACTTC
CAIRGQGVETQYF
>14|TRBV5-4|TRBJ1-3|NA|NA
TGTGCCAGCAGCCGCTGGCTCTCTGGAAACACCATATATTTT
CASSRWLSGNTIYF
>15|TRBV2|TRBJ1-2|NA|NA
TGTGCCAGCACCGGGGCAGGAGCCCTTAACTATGGCTACACCTTC
CASTGAGALNYGYTF
>16|TRBV23-1|TRBJ2-7|TRBD1|few
TGCGCCAGCAGTCACCGAGGACAGGGGAGCTCCTACGAGCAGTACTTC
CASSHRGQGSSYEQYF
>14|TRBV11-3|TRBJ2-1|TRBD1|NA
TGTGCCAGCAGCCCCGCCACAGGGGACAATGAGCAGTTCTTC
CASSPATGDNEQFF
>14|TRBV7-2|TRBJ2-7|TRBD2|NA
TGTGCCAGCAGCTTGCTAGCGGGGAGCTACGAGCAGTACTTC
CASSLLAGSYEQYF
>13|TRBV7-8|TRBJ2-2|NA|NA
TGTGCCAGCAGCCGTGGACCCACCGGGGAGCTGTTTTTT
CASSRGPTGELFF
>13|TRBV30|TRBJ1-3|NA|NA
TGTGCCTGGTCACAGGGCTCTGGAAACACCATATATTTT
CAWSQGSGNTIYF
>15|TRBV2|TRBJ1-4|NA|NA
TGTGCCAGCAGTGTTTCTGGCAAAGCTAATGAAAAACTGTTTTTT
CASSVSGKANEKLFF
>13|TRBV11-2|TRBJ1-1|NA|NA
TGTGCCAGCAGCTTAGATATGAACACTGAAGCTTTCTTT
CASSLDMNTEAFF
>15|TRBV7-8|TRBJ1-2|TRBD1|NA
TGTGCCAGCAGTCCTAGGGACAGCGCTAACTATGGCTACACCTTC
CASSPRDSANYGYTF
>14|TRBV5-1|TRBJ2-1|TRBD1|NA
TGCGCCAGCAGCTTCGGGGGACAGGGAAGTGAGCAGTTCTTC
CASSFGGQGSEQFF
>15|TRBV2|TRBJ2-5|TRBD1|NA
TGTGCCAGCAGTGAAGAGACAGGGGGCGAAGAGACCCAGTACTTC
CASSEETGGEETQYF
>13|TRBV7-2|TRBJ2-7|NA|once
TGTGCCAGCAGCTTAGTTTGGGGAGGCGAGCAGTACTTC
CASSLVWGGEQYF
>15|TRBV25-1|TRBJ2-3|TRBD2|NA
TGTGCCAGCAGTGGCCAGCGGGACGGCACAGATACGCAGTATTTT
CASSGQRDGTDTQYF
>15|TRBV5-1|TRBJ1-2|TRBD1|NA
TGCGCCAGCAGCTTGGGGGGGACAGGGGACTATGGCTACACCTTC
CASSLGGTGDYGYTF
>15|TRBV6-6|TRBJ2-5|NA|once
TGTGCCAGCAGTTACAGTTCTAGCGACCAAGAGACCCAGTACTTC
CASSYSSSDQETQYF
>13|TRBV10-3|TRBJ1-1|NA|NA
TGTGCCATCAGCCCGACAGAGGACACTGAAGCTTTCTTT
CAISPTEDTEAFF
>13|TRBV9|TRBJ2-7|TRBD2|NA
TGTGCCAGCAGCGCCACTAGCGGGAGCGAGCAGTACTTC
CASSATSGSEQYF
>12|TRBV5-1|TRBJ2-1|NA|NA
TGCGCCAGCAGCCTGGGATTCGATGAGCAGTTCTTC
CASSLGFDEQFF
>14|TRBV14|TRBJ2-7|NA|few
TGTGCCAGCAGCCCTTTGACAGGCGGGGACGAGCAGTACTTC
CASSPLTGGDEQYF
>12|TRBV30|TRBJ1-1|NA|few
TGTGCCTCCAACCGAGGTGGCACTGAAGCTTTCTTT
CASNRGGTEAFF
>16|TRBV4-2|TRBJ2-3|TRBD2|NA
TGTGCCAGCAGCCCTCCTGGGACTAGCGGGAGTGATACGCAGTATTTT
CASSPPGTSGSDTQYF
>15|TRBV7-9|TRBJ2-7|NA|NA
TGTGCCAGCAGCTTAGGTGCAGGGGCTTTGAGCGAGCAGTACTTC
CASSLGAGALSEQYF
>14|TRBV27|TRBJ1-1|NA|once
TGTGCCAGCAGTTTCCGGTGGGAATTTGCTGAAGCTTTCTTT
CASSFRWEFAEAFF
>15|TRBV23-1|TRBJ1-1|TRBD1|NA
TGCGCCAGCAGTCAAGATCCCGGGACAGGTCGTGAAGCTTTCTTT
CASSQDPGTGREAFF